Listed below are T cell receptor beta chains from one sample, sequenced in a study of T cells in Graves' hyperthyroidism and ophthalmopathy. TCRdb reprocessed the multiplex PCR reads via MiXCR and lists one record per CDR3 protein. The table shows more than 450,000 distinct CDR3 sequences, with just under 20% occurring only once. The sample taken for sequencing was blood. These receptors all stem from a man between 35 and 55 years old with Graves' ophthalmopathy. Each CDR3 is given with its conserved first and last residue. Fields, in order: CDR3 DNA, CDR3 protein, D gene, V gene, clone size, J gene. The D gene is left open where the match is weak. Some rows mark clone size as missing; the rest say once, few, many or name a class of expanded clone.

cdr3_nt: TGTGCCAGCACCGCTGGGACTGGCACAGATACGCAGTATTTT
cdr3_aa: CASTAGTGTDTQYF
d_call: -
v_call: TRBV2
clone_size: many
j_call: TRBJ2-3

cdr3_nt: TGTGCCAGCACCCGCAGGGGGGACAGGTGGACTAGTCCGCCATACAATGAGCAGTTCTTC
cdr3_aa: CASTRRGDRWTSPPYNEQFF
d_call: -
v_call: TRBV9
clone_size: -
j_call: TRBJ2-1

cdr3_nt: TGTGCCAGCAGTACCAGGGTTCCCACACCCTCTGGGGCCAACGTCCTGACTTTC
cdr3_aa: CASSTRVPTPSGANVLTF
d_call: -
v_call: TRBV6-1
clone_size: many
j_call: TRBJ2-6

cdr3_nt: TGTGCCACCAGTGACCCGGAGGGGGGCACAGATACGCAGTATTTT
cdr3_aa: CATSDPEGGTDTQYF
d_call: -
v_call: TRBV5-8
clone_size: few
j_call: TRBJ2-3

cdr3_nt: TGTGCCAGCAGCTTAGGCCCGTCACGAGGTGCAGACAACACCGGGGAGCTGTTTTTT
cdr3_aa: CASSLGPSRGADNTGELFF
d_call: -
v_call: TRBV13
clone_size: many
j_call: TRBJ2-2

cdr3_nt: TGTGCCAGTAGTTCACGGATTTTAATCAATGAGCAGTTCTTC
cdr3_aa: CASSSRILINEQFF
d_call: -
v_call: TRBV19
clone_size: -
j_call: TRBJ2-1

cdr3_nt: TGTGCCAGCAGCTTAGAAGGGAAGAACACCGGGGAGCTGTTTTTT
cdr3_aa: CASSLEGKNTGELFF
d_call: -
v_call: TRBV7-3
clone_size: many
j_call: TRBJ2-2

cdr3_nt: TGTGCCAGCAGCCCTTACAGGAATGAGCAGTTCTTC
cdr3_aa: CASSPYRNEQFF
d_call: -
v_call: TRBV28
clone_size: -
j_call: TRBJ2-1

cdr3_nt: TGTGCCAGCAGTTACATCTCGACCTCAGATACGCAGTATTTT
cdr3_aa: CASSYISTSDTQYF
d_call: -
v_call: TRBV6-2/TRBV6-3
clone_size: few
j_call: TRBJ2-3

cdr3_nt: TGTGCCAGTAGTATTCGTCGACAGGGCAATTCACCCCTCCACTTT
cdr3_aa: CASSIRRQGNSPLHF
d_call: TRBD1
v_call: TRBV19
clone_size: few
j_call: TRBJ1-6

cdr3_nt: TGTGCCAGCAACCTGGGGACAGGGATCACCGGGGAGCTGTTTTTT
cdr3_aa: CASNLGTGITGELFF
d_call: TRBD1
v_call: TRBV7-2
clone_size: many
j_call: TRBJ2-2